This TCR beta chain was sequenced during a study of T-cell memory formation after mild COVID-19. Study results and limitations: Among contracting clones, CD4+ were mainly CM/EM and CD8+ enriched in EMRA.

TCRalpha and TCRbeta libraries used 5'RACE with constant-segment primers and UMIs. One entry per CDR3 protein results from TCRdb running MiXCR on the 5' RACE reads. The sample lists more than 250,000 distinct CDR3 sequences, under 20% seen once, with roughly 23% in the top ten. With regard to this clonotype: Its antigen is currently unknown. Mismatch with germline at one junction end may stem from a read error.

This CDR3 is built from 13 residues. Germline CDR1 and CDR2: SGHRS and YFSETQ. The sample comprised PBMCs or a T cell subset sorted from them (not recorded which). J is TRBJ2-1 and V is TRBV5-1; D assignment may be TRBD1 or TRBD2 (5 bases each). The clonotype comes from a man aged 18 to 30 who had mild COVID-19 (a few samples of this study predate the infection). Cell type and time point are not known. The CDR3: CASSLELRDVGSF. The CDR3 bases are TGCGCCAGCAGCTTGGAGTTAAGGGACGTCGGTTCCTTC.